This T cell receptor beta chain came from a study of neurological immune-mediated disorders. In its sample, this clonotype was seen many times. Time point specified: technical triplicate 2. The unsorted libraries were made from 2 million PBMCs kept at -80 C. In TCRdb, the 5' RACE reads were re-called with MiXCR into one record per CDR3 protein. The sample lists tens of thousands of distinct CDR3 sequences; less than 25% were seen once. What was sequenced was PBMCs. This sequence originates from a man aged 55-75 years with HTLV-1-associated myelopathy (HAM/TSP).

CDR3 in DNA: TGCAGTGCTAGAGAGGAGACTGGGGCCAACGTCCTGACTTTC. Its protein is CSAREETGANVLTF. The chain links TRBV20-1 to TRBJ2-6; D remains unclear. CDR1 is DFQATT, CDR2 SNEGSKA, per germline (reference sequence). CDR3 length equals 14 residues. Trimming left V 0 bases short and J 2 bases short, with 5 bases between.